One and the same sample provided the 20 T cell receptor beta chains below, sequenced in a study of cytotoxic CD8 clonotypes in ibrutinib-treated CLL. The repertoire was sequenced with immunoSEQ multiplex PCR; TCRdb's copy has only in-frame clones and lacks some. The sample lists approximately 100,000 clones; 58% were seen once. The material sequenced was PBMCs, taken after 24 months of ibrutinib treatment. Receptors originate from a human donor with chronic lymphocytic leukemia.

This clone was counted only a few times. The chain is built from TRBV18 and TRBJ1-6; D is unclear. The V end lost 2 bases, the J end lost 5 bases, and 7 bases lay between the germline ends. The CDR3 runs to 14 residues. Germline CDR1 reads KGHSH; CDR2 reads LQKENI. The CDR3 DNA follows: TGTGCCAGCTCACCAGCGCAGAATAATTCACCCCTCCACTTT. Amino acids: CASSPAQNNSPLHF. Using reference TRBV18 and TRBJ1-6 for the parts outside the CDR3, the full variable domain is NAGVMQNPRHLVRRRGQEARLRCSPMKGHSHVYWYRQLPEEGLKFMVYLQKENIIDESGMPKERFSAEFPKEGPSILRIQQVVRGDSAAYFCASSPAQNNSPLHFGNGTRLTVT.

The CDR3 loop is CASSYKGEGDTQYF. Here the CDR3 DNA reads TGTGCCAGCAGTTACAAAGGTGAAGGGGATACGCAGTATTTT. The chain combines TRBV6-6 with TRBJ2-3, with no clear D. CDR1 is MNHNY, CDR2 SVGAGI, per germline (reference sequence). Trimming pared 2 bases from V and 6 bases from J, leaving 12 bases between. This CDR3 region has 14 residues.

The chain carries TRBV29-1 and TRBJ1-6; D remains ambiguous. From germline, CDR1 is SQVTM and CDR2 ANQGSEA. CDR3 length: 13 residues. V gave up 3 bases and J gave up 7 bases, with 10 bases separating them. CDR3 bases: TGCAGCGTTGAGGGTAGGTTGAATTCACCCCTCCACTTT. Protein product: CSVEGRLNSPLHF.

The chain uses TRBV5-1 and TRBJ2-2, with 8 bases matching TRBD1. The germline gives CDR1 SGHRS, CDR2 YFSETQ. V trimming: 2 bases; J trimming: 3 bases; junction bases outside the gene matches: 3. CDR3 length: 15 residues. The CDR3 loop is CASSLQGGHTGELFF. CDR3 in DNA: TGCGCCAGCAGCTTACAGGGGGGCCACACCGGGGAGCTGTTTTTT.

The gene calls are TRBV2 and TRBJ2-3, with TRBD2 identical over 9 bases. This CDR3 comprises 15 residues. After removal of 3 bases from V and 6 bases from J, the junction contained 7 bases not matched to a gene. CDR1 is SNHLY, CDR2 FYNNEI, per germline. The CDR3 is CASSDPSGADDTQYF. CDR3 nucleotides: TGTGCCAGCAGTGATCCTAGCGGGGCAGACGATACGCAGTATTTT.

The rearrangement uses TRBV4-1 and TRBJ1-2, with D possibly TRBD1 on 5 matching bases. CDR1 is MGHRA and CDR2 is YSYEKL in the germline V gene. Trimming left V 0 bases short and J 3 bases short, with 11 bases between. This CDR3 has 15 residues. This CDR3 is CASSQDPGGDYGYTF. For the CDR3, the DNA is TGCGCCAGCAGCCAAGACCCCGGGGGGGACTATGGCTACACCTTC.

This chain joins TRBV7-7 and TRBJ2-7; 12 positions agree with TRBD1. CDR1 and CDR2 from the germline V gene are SSHAT and FNYEAQ (reference sequence). The ends lost 6 bases at V and 3 bases at J; junction bases unmatched: 15. CDR3 length: 18 amino acids. The CDR3 sequence: CASRSGTGGPIHLYEQYF. In nucleotides, the CDR3 is TGTGCCAGCAGGTCCGGGACAGGGGGCCCGATTCACCTCTACGAGCAGTACTTC.

The V gene is TRBV27, the J gene TRBJ2-5; 7 nucleotides agree with TRBD1. There are 15 residues in the CDR3. In germline, CDR1 is MNHEY, CDR2 SMNVEV (reference sequence). Losses at the gene ends were 2 bases for V and 2 bases for J; bases not matched to a gene: 5. The DNA for the CDR3 is TGTGCCAGCAGTTTACTCGGGACAGAGCAAGAGACCCAGTACTTC. Its translation is CASSLLGTEQETQYF.

This clone was observed a few times. The chain has TRBV7-9 and TRBJ1-1; 10 nucleotides align to TRBD1. V trimming: 5 bases; J trimming: 4 bases; junction bases outside the gene matches: 10. CDR1 is SEHNR, CDR2 FQNEAQ, per germline (reference sequence). The CDR3 covers 16 residues. The DNA for the CDR3 is TGTGCCAGCAGCCTCGGACAGGGGGTGGTAGGCACTGAAGCTTTCTTT. Protein product: CASSLGQGVVGTEAFF.

The gene calls are TRBV29-1 and TRBJ2-1; 8 bases are shared with TRBD1. V lost 4 bases and J lost 8; bases outside the gene matches: 13. The CDR3 loop spans 15 amino acids. Germline CDR1 SQVTM, CDR2 ANQGSEA. CDR3: CSVGLSGQGRDEQFF. Here the CDR3 DNA reads TGCAGCGTTGGCCTATCCGGACAGGGTCGGGATGAGCAGTTCTTC.

The chain is built from TRBV2 and TRBJ2-5; 7 bases fit TRBD1. V lost 7 bases and J lost 6; bases outside the gene matches: 11. The CDR3 is 14 residues long. Germline-derived CDR1 and CDR2 are SNHLY and FYNNEI. CDR3 in amino acids: CASMGAQGLQTQYF. Here the CDR3 DNA reads TGTGCCAGCATGGGAGCACAGGGGTTGCAGACCCAGTACTTC. The entire variable domain, with the rest obtained from reference TRBV2 and TRBJ2-5, is as follows: EPEVTQTPSHQVTQMGQEVILRCVPISNHLYFYWYRQILGQKVEFLVSFYNNEISEKSEIFDDQFSVERPDGSNFTLKIRSTKLEDSAMYFCASMGAQGLQTQYFGPGTRLLVL.

J is TRBJ2-1 and V is TRBV29-1, with 8 bases lining up with TRBD2. Germline assignment: CDR1 SQVTM and CDR2 ANQGSEA. The J segment lost 8 bases and the V segment lost 3 bases, leaving 9 bases of the junction unmatched. This CDR3 contains 14 residues. The DNA of the CDR3 is TGCAGCGTTGATCGGACGGGGGGGGTCTATGAGCAGTTCTTC. It specifies CSVDRTGGVYEQFF.

The V call is TRBV5-1, the J call TRBJ2-3; 11 nucleotides align to TRBD2. Trimming at V came to 3 bases and at J to 2 bases, leaving 8 bases not matched to a gene. CDR1 and CDR2 from the germline V gene are SGHRS and YFSETQ. The CDR3 runs to 17 residues. CDR3 coding DNA: TGCGCCAGCAGCTCCTCGTGGACTAGCGGGTACACAGATACGCAGTATTTT. It codes for CASSSSWTSGYTDTQYF. Full variable domain (missing parts from reference TRBV5-1 and TRBJ2-3): KAGVTQTPRYLIKTRGQQVTLSCSPISGHRSVSWYQQTPGQGLQFLFEYFSETQRNKGNFPGRFSGRQFSNSRSEMNVSTLELGDSALYLCASSSSWTSGYTDTQYFGPGTRLTVL.

The rearrangement uses TRBV11-3 and TRBJ2-1; TRBD2 aligns across 15 bases. V gave up 1 base and J gave up 6 bases; unmatched junction bases: 7. CDR1 and CDR2 (germline): SGHNT, YENEEA. The CDR3 contains 18 residues. CDR3 amino acids: CASSLGGLAGGPSNEQFF. For the CDR3, the DNA is TGTGCCAGCAGCTTAGGTGGACTAGCGGGGGGGCCGAGCAATGAGCAGTTCTTC.

CDR3 in DNA: TGCGCCAGCAGCCGGGACAGGGGTGGTAGCGAGCAGTACTTC. Translated, it gives CASSRDRGGSEQYF. This rearrangement joins TRBV5-1 to TRBJ2-7; 10 nucleotides match TRBD1. The CDR3 totals 14 residues. Germline V gene data show CDR1 as SGHRS and CDR2 as YFSETQ. V gave up 4 bases and J gave up 6 bases; unmatched junction bases: 7.

This chain links TRBV7-2 with TRBJ2-5; weak D call: TRBD1 (6 bases). Germline CDR1 SGHTA, CDR2 FQGNSA. V was cut by 1 base and J by 4 bases, with 13 bases left in between. The CDR3 loop spans 15 amino acids. CDR3 in DNA: TGTGCCAGCAGCTTAGTAGTCCCCAGGGGAGAGACCCAGTACTTC. It encodes CASSLVVPRGETQYF.

The rearrangement links TRBV5-1 to TRBJ2-3, with D maybe TRBD1 (5 bases). Per germline, CDR1 SGHRS and CDR2 YFSETQ. This CDR3 has 12 residues. V dropped 4 bases and J dropped 6 bases, with 9 bases sitting between them. CDR3 residues: CASSLPGDTQYF. The CDR3 nucleotides read TGCGCCAGCAGCCTTCCAGGGGATACGCAGTATTTT.

The chain uses TRBV7-8 and TRBJ2-5; D remains ambiguous. V dropped 5 bases and J dropped 3 bases, with 13 bases sitting between them. CDR1 is SGHVS, CDR2 FQNEAQ, per germline. The CDR3 runs 14 residues. The chain's CDR3 is CASSHKPWKETQYF. CDR3 nucleotides: TGTGCCAGCAGCCATAAGCCGTGGAAAGAGACCCAGTACTTC.

This sequence joins TRBV7-9 and TRBJ2-3; 9 nucleotides line up with TRBD2. The CDR3 contains 15 residues. V lost 5 bases and J lost 5; bases outside the gene matches: 8. Germline V gene lookup returns CDR1 SEHNR and CDR2 FQNEAQ (reference sequence). CDR3 in amino acids: CASSTSGRLGDTQYF. The CDR3 DNA is TGTGCCAGCAGCACTAGCGGGCGGTTAGGAGATACGCAGTATTTT.

V and J are TRBV7-2 and TRBJ2-7, with D tentatively TRBD1 (5 bases). Per germline, CDR1 SGHTA and CDR2 FQGNSA. The CDR3 totals 16 residues. The V end was cut by 7 bases, the J end by 2 bases, with 21 bases between. This CDR3 reads CASTVGAIKSTYEQYF. The DNA of the CDR3 is TGTGCCAGCACCGTAGGGGCAATTAAGAGCACCTACGAGCAGTACTTC.